One sample yielded the 20 T cell receptor beta chains listed below, sequenced in a study of regulatory T cells. The primer mix had 52 TRBV and 13 TRBJ primers. Assay used: immunoSEQ multiplex PCR; TCRdb lists only in-frame clones, some missing. The sample records 21,000 or so clones, 80% to 95% being singletons. The source material was CD8+ T cells sorted from blood. These receptors came from a child aged 2 to 10 with CD3G deficiency.

The chain combines TRBV27 with TRBJ2-5; D gene uncertain. Germline V gene sequence: CDR1 MNHEY, CDR2 SMNVEV (reference sequence). CDR3 length: 13 amino acids. Trimming shortened V by 5 bases and J by 2 bases, and 9 bases separated the two germline ends. DNA of the CDR3: TGTGCCAGCAGTCGAAGGGTTCAAGAGACCCAGTACTTC. It is translated as CASSRRVQETQYF.

This clone was found once. CDR3 sequence (DNA): TGTGCCAGCAGTTACTCGACCTACAATGAGCAGTTCTTC. Amino acid sequence: CASSYSTYNEQFF. The rearrangement links TRBV6-6 to TRBJ2-1; D gene ambiguous. Germline V gene lookup returns CDR1 MNHNY and CDR2 SVGAGI (reference sequence). CDR3 length equals 13 residues. The V gene lost 0 bases and the J gene lost 2 bases, with 2 bases spanning the gap.

This chain joins TRBV28 and TRBJ1-5; D is possibly TRBD1 (6 bases). V lost 6 bases and J 4 bases, leaving 13 bases between the germline ends. CDR3 length equals 14 residues. The germline V gene has CDR1 MDHEN and CDR2 SYDVKM. CDR3 in DNA: TGTGCCAGCAGGGACTACAGGGTAAATCAGCCCCAGCATTTT. Translating it yields CASRDYRVNQPQHF.

The chain carries TRBV28 and TRBJ2-7; D may be TRBD1 (7 bases). V was cut by 3 bases and J by 5 bases, with 17 bases left in between. The CDR3 is 15 amino acids. Germline V CDR1 and CDR2: MDHEN, SYDVKM. Here the CDR3 DNA reads TGTGCCAGCAGTTTGGGCGCAGGGGGGTTTGACGAGCAGTACTTC. Translating it yields CASSLGAGGFDEQYF.

The CDR3 coding sequence is TGTGCCAGCAGTCCGTTCACGGAACTCTATGGCTACACCTTC. It codes for CASSPFTELYGYTF. The rearrangement links TRBV28 to TRBJ1-2, with D uncertain. This CDR3 comprises 14 residues. Germline values: CDR1 MDHEN, CDR2 SYDVKM. V was shortened by 5 bases and J by 4 bases, with 14 bases between the two germline ends.

The rearrangement links TRBV28 to TRBJ2-1; possibly TRBD2 for D (6 bases). V lost 3 bases and J 5 bases, leaving 29 bases between the germline ends. CDR3 size: 20 residues. Germline-derived CDR1 and CDR2 are MDHEN and SYDVKM. The CDR3 is CASSFASSGAGPNPNNEQFF. In DNA, the CDR3 is TGTGCCAGCAGTTTCGCGTCGAGTGGAGCGGGCCCCAACCCCAACAATGAGCAGTTCTTC.

The rearrangement uses TRBV5-1 and TRBJ1-2; 7 bases fit TRBD1. The CDR3 sequence is 14 residues long. CDR1 and CDR2 from the germline V gene are SGHRS and YFSETQ. The V segment lost 0 bases and the J segment 3 bases; nucleotides outside the gene matches: 2. DNA of the CDR3: TGCGCCAGCAGCTTGGAGGGGGCGGACTATGGCTACACCTTC. Translation gives CASSLEGADYGYTF.

The CDR3 bases are TGTGCCAGCAGGAAGTGGAGGGACTCGGGTGAAAAACTGTTTTTT. This codes for CASRKWRDSGEKLFF. The chain couples TRBV6-7 to TRBJ1-4, with a possible D match to TRBD1 (5 bases). TRBV6-7 belongs to the ORF category, with a function that is uncertain. The CDR3 contains 15 residues. V lost 6 bases and J lost 7, with 18 bases in between.

In its sample, this clone was seen a few times. The rearrangement links TRBV6-1 to TRBJ1-6; 7 nucleotides line up with TRBD1. V dropped 6 bases and J dropped 3; count of bases not matched to a gene: 2. The V gene's germline CDR1 is MNHNS and CDR2 SASEGT. The CDR3 covers 14 residues. Written as DNA, the CDR3 is TGTGCCAGCAGCGGGACAGACTATAATTCACCCCTCCACTTT. Protein sequence: CASSGTDYNSPLHF.

By share of the sample, this clone is medium-sized. The CDR3 sequence: CASTGKTLAGGRETQYF. The CDR3 DNA sequence: TGTGCCAGCACGGGAAAAACTCTAGCGGGAGGGAGGGAGACCCAGTACTTC. The rearrangement uses TRBV27 and TRBJ2-5; the match to TRBD2 covers 12 bases. The CDR3 spans 17 residues. After removal of 7 bases from V and 5 bases from J, the junction contained 14 bases not matched to a gene. CDR1 and CDR2 from the germline V gene are MNHEY and SMNVEV (reference sequence).

The rearrangement links TRBV6-6 to TRBJ2-7; D ambiguous. This CDR3 comprises 14 residues. CDR1 is MNHNY and CDR2 is SVGAGI in the germline V gene (reference sequence). V shed 0 bases and J shed 0 bases, with 6 bases lying between them. CDR3 sequence reads: CASSYSSGSYEQYF. The CDR3, as DNA: TGTGCCAGCAGTTACTCGTCGGGCTCCTACGAGCAGTACTTC.

The chain carries TRBV28 and TRBJ2-5, with D possibly being TRBD1 (6 bases). This CDR3 contains 13 residues. V dropped 6 bases and J dropped 5 bases, with 13 bases sitting between them. Looked up from germline, CDR1 is MDHEN and CDR2 is SYDVKM. The CDR3 bases are TGTGCCAGCAGCTATACAGGGATGGAGACCCAGTACTTC. Protein sequence: CASSYTGMETQYF.

The chain recombines TRBV28 with TRBJ1-4; a possible D gene is TRBD1 (6 bases). This CDR3 is 16 amino acids long. V was pared by 6 bases and J by 7 bases, with 21 bases between. Germline CDR1 is MDHEN and CDR2 is SYDVKM. CDR3 region: CASSPLEQGPGEKLFF. As DNA, the CDR3 is TGTGCCAGCAGCCCCCTTGAACAGGGCCCGGGTGAAAAACTGTTTTTT.

The chain recombines TRBV10-3 with TRBJ1-2, with D tentatively TRBD1 (6 bases). Trimming took off 11 bases at V and 3 bases at J, with 19 bases between the two ends. Germline CDR1 is ENHRY and CDR2 is SYGVKD. CDR3 length: 14 amino acids. CDR3 in amino acids: CAVKRDNGDYGYTF. CDR3 in DNA: TGTGCCGTCAAAAGGGACAACGGGGACTATGGCTACACCTTC.

About this clone: Other nucleotide sequences in the sample specify the same CDR3. J is TRBJ2-7 and V is TRBV28; 8 bases align to TRBD2. There are 13 residues in the CDR3. Trimming at V came to 3 bases and at J to 5 bases, leaving 3 bases not matched to a gene. The germline V gene has CDR1 MDHEN and CDR2 SYDVKM. Here the CDR3 DNA reads TGTGCCAGCAGTTTGGCGGGGGGCGACGAGCAGTACTTC. Translated, it gives CASSLAGGDEQYF. Complete variable domain (other parts from reference TRBV28 and TRBJ2-7): DVKVTQSSRYLVKRTGEKVFLECVQDMDHENMFWYRQDPGLGLRLIYFSYDVKMKEKGDIPEGYSVSREKKERFSLILESASTNQTSMYLCASSLAGGDEQYFGPGTRLTVT.

The chain is built from TRBV19 and TRBJ2-3; perhaps D is TRBD1 or TRBD2 (5 bases each). The CDR3 spans 15 residues. V dropped 6 bases and J dropped 5 bases, with 18 bases sitting between them. In germline, CDR1 is LNHDA, CDR2 SQIVND (reference sequence). CDR3 nucleotides: TGTGCCAGTAGCCCCGAAGGTTTGGGGGAAGATACGCAGTATTTT. Protein: CASSPEGLGEDTQYF.

The chain joins TRBV6-1 to TRBJ2-7; TRBD2 matches at 12 bases. The CDR3 contains 14 residues. Trimming took 4 bases from V and 7 from J; bases not matched to a gene: 5. The germline V gene has CDR1 MNHNS and CDR2 SASEGT. CDR3 in amino acids: CASSATSGSYEQYF. Written as DNA, the CDR3 is TGTGCCAGCAGTGCGACTAGCGGGAGTTATGAGCAGTACTTC.

This rearrangement joins TRBV5-1 to TRBJ2-7; 10 positions agree with TRBD2. Germline CDR1 is SGHRS and CDR2 is YFSETQ. This CDR3 comprises 15 residues. Germline trimming cut 2 bases from V and 2 bases from J; bases unmatched to any gene: 4. In nucleotides, the CDR3 is TGCGCCAGCAGCTTAACTAGCGGGACTACCTACGAGCAGTACTTC. This sequence encodes CASSLTSGTTYEQYF.

The chain couples TRBV28 to TRBJ1-1; D ambiguous. Germline CDR1 and CDR2: MDHEN and SYDVKM. The CDR3 contains 13 residues. V was shortened by 3 bases and J by 1 base, with 6 bases between the two germline ends. The CDR3 region has the DNA TGTGCCAGCAGTTTGACACCGAACACTGAAGCTTTCTTT. It specifies CASSLTPNTEAFF.

Of note for this clone: Within the sample, other DNA sequences also encode this same CDR3. The J gene is TRBJ2-7, the V gene TRBV28; no clear D. The germline V gene encodes CDR1 MDHEN and CDR2 SYDVKM. The CDR3 runs to 14 residues. Trimming left V 3 bases short and J 1 base short, with 10 bases between. The DNA for the CDR3 is TGTGCCAGCAGTTTGTCTGGAAGTTCCTACGAGCAGTACTTC. Translation: CASSLSGSSYEQYF.